Given below is one T cell receptor beta chain in context. Assay: immunoSEQ multiplex PCR; the TCRdb copy retains only in-frame clones and omits some. The sample has fewer than 1 million clones, roughly 96% seen once; the top ten hold around 0.21%. The data stem from a study of shared clonotypes between healthy human individuals. CD8 cells regarded as naive lacked CD45RO, were positively chosen for CCR7, and omitted terminally differentiated effector memory CD45RA+ cells. Germline CDR1 SGDLS, CDR2 YYNGEE. This CDR3 contains 15 residues. V dropped 4 bases and J dropped 5; count of bases not matched to a gene: 2.

This receptor was obtained from a man aged 25 to 40 in good health. The material sequenced was naive CD8+ T cells sorted from blood. This rearrangement joins TRBV9 to TRBJ2-1; 14 bases match TRBD2. CDR3 protein: CASSPTSGRDNEQFF. The CDR3 bases are TGTGCCAGCAGCCCGACTAGCGGGAGGGACAATGAGCAGTTCTTC. Combining the CDR3 with reference TRBV9 and TRBJ2-1 gives the whole variable domain DSGVTQTPKHLITATGQRVTLRCSPRSGDLSVYWYQQSLDQGLQFLIQYYNGEERAKGNILERFSAQQFPDLHSELNLSSLELGDSALYFCASSPTSGRDNEQFFGPGTRLTVL.